This T cell receptor beta chain stems from a study of siplizumab effects on memory and regulatory T cells. The study assayed around 9.3 x 10^4 TCR templates per sample. The protocol was immunoSEQ multiplex PCR, while the TCRdb copy is restricted to in-frame clones and leaves out a portion. The data hold some 100,000 clones, with 95% to 97% observed a single time. As to this clone: Its antigen is undetermined.

Notes on the study in general: Significant reduction of alloreactive sequences traceable to unstimulated CD4+ memory cells was observed with siplizumab.

V shed 4 bases and J shed 4 bases, with 19 bases lying between them. This CDR3 region has 16 residues. Germline-derived CDR1 and CDR2 are SGHVS and FQNEAQ. This clonotype was sampled from a human donor in good health. J is TRBJ1-2 and V is TRBV7-8; maybe TRBD1 (6 bases). Sequenced: naive CD4+ T cells sorted from blood. The CDR3 bases are TGTGCCAGCAGCTGGGCCGCAAGGACAGCTTCCTATGGCTACACCTTC. It yields the protein CASSWAARTASYGYTF.